These 10 T cell receptor beta chains originate from one sample sequenced in a study of T cell repertoires in cytomegalovirus infection. Via MiXCR, TCRdb re-called the reads, giving one row per CDR3 protein. The sample lists 250,000 to 300,000 distinct CDR3 sequences; around 20% were seen once. These TCRs are of unknown antigen specificity. Specimen: cultured PBMCs, collected from culture after CMV antigen stimulation. These receptors were obtained from a human donor in good health (CMV status not recorded). Some clones in this sample may be carry-over from other donors' samples.

The table lists this clonotype with a few counts. V usage is TRBV20-1 and J usage is TRBJ1-1; possibly TRBD1 for D (5 bases). CDR1 DFQATT and CDR2 SNEGSKA come from the germline V gene (reference sequence). This CDR3 is built from 12 residues. The CDR3 region has the DNA TGCGGGATCGGGGCTTTGAACACTGAAGCTTTCTTT. This codes for CGIGALNTEAFF.

This clonotype was observed at least ten times. Compared with germline, one end of the junction differs, possibly owing to a read error. V gene TRBV7-7 combines with J gene TRBJ2-1, with 9 bases identical to TRBD2. This CDR3 is built from 16 residues. Per germline, CDR1 SSHAT and CDR2 FNYEAQ (reference sequence). The CDR3 DNA is TGTGCTAGCAGCTTAGAGCCAGCGGGAGGAGGTAATGAGCAGTTCTTC. Its translation: CASSLEPAGGGNEQFF.

This clonotype was counted between two and nine times. The chain has TRBV7-2 and TRBJ1-1; possibly TRBD1 for D (5 bases). Trimming took off 3 bases at V and 0 bases at J, with 14 bases between the two ends. CDR1 and CDR2 (germline): SGHTA, FQGNSA. The CDR3 runs 16 residues. The CDR3 coding sequence is TGTGCCAGCAGCTTGGTGCAAGGGGCCTTGAACACTGAAGCTTTCTTT. Protein sequence: CASSLVQGALNTEAFF.

This clonotype was observed many times. The chain carries TRBV7-9 and TRBJ2-7; TRBD1 matches 8 bases. Germline CDR1 SEHNR, CDR2 FQNEAQ (reference sequence). This CDR3 has 17 residues. J was trimmed by 1 base and V by 4 bases; bases with no gene match: 12. The CDR3 protein is CASSSAARDRSSYEQYF. CDR3 sequence (DNA): TGTGCCAGCAGCTCTGCTGCCCGGGACAGGAGTTCCTACGAGCAGTACTTC.

The chain links TRBV6-2 or TRBV6-3 to TRBJ2-4; D might be TRBD2 (6 bases). V was cut by 10 bases and J by 7 bases, with 20 bases left in between. Germline V lookup: CDR1 MNHEY, CDR2 SVGEGT. The CDR3 is made up of 14 amino acids. CDR3 sequence: CATSLAPRGNIQYF. CDR3 bases: TGTGCCACCTCTCTAGCGCCGCGCGGCAACATTCAGTACTTC.

The chain employs TRBV30 and TRBJ1-2; D may be TRBD1 (5 bases). In germline, CDR1 is GTSNPN, CDR2 SVGIG (reference sequence). The CDR3 has 14 amino acids. V lost 0 bases and J lost 0, with 8 bases in between. DNA for the CDR3: TGTGCCTGGAGTGTACAGGTTTCTAACTATGGCTACACCTTC. Protein sequence: CAWSVQVSNYGYTF. Combining the CDR3 with reference TRBV30 and TRBJ1-2 gives the whole variable domain SQTIHQWPATLVQPVGSPLSLECTVEGTSNPNLYWYRQAAGRGLQLLFYSVGIGQISSEVPQNLSASRPQDRQFILSSKKLLLSDSGFYLCAWSVQVSNYGYTFGSGTRLTVV.

This clonotype was seen a few times. The chain links TRBV5-1 to TRBJ2-3, with TRBD2 identical over 8 bases. The CDR3 spans 15 residues. The V gene end was trimmed by 9 bases and the J gene end by 0 bases; junction bases not matched to a gene: 9. Germline CDR1 reads SGHRS; CDR2 reads YFSETQ. The CDR3 nucleotides are TGCGCCACCTCCTTTAGCGGGGCTAGCACAGATACGCAGTATTTT. Residues: CATSFSGASTDTQYF.

The V and J genes are TRBV5-6 and TRBJ2-1; TRBD2 matches 12 bases. V shed 5 bases, J shed 6 bases, and the junction held 9 bases outside the gene matches. This CDR3 is 16 amino acids long. The germline V gene encodes CDR1 SGHDT and CDR2 YYEEEE. This CDR3 reads CASRKPGLAGTNEQFF. As DNA, the CDR3 is TGTGCCAGCAGGAAGCCGGGACTAGCGGGTACCAATGAGCAGTTCTTC.

The V call is TRBV24-1, the J call TRBJ2-6; no clear D. The CDR3 loop spans 16 amino acids. Deletions cut 4 bases from V and 0 bases from J, with 9 bases between. Germline-derived CDR1 and CDR2 are KGHDR and SFDVKD. The CDR3 is CATSDHSVSGANVLTF. In DNA, the CDR3 is TGTGCCACCAGTGACCACTCCGTCTCTGGGGCCAACGTCCTGACTTTC.

The chain carries TRBV9 and TRBJ2-7; 8 nucleotides line up with TRBD1. The CDR3 has 16 amino acids. V gave up 0 bases and J gave up 0 bases; unmatched junction bases: 5. Germline V lookup: CDR1 SGDLS, CDR2 YYNGEE. For the CDR3, the DNA is TGTGCCAGCAGCGTAGCGCCGACAGGGGTCTCCTACGAGCAGTACTTC. Residues: CASSVAPTGVSYEQYF.